The entry below describes one T cell receptor beta chain. Its matching antigen is unknown. Clones were sequenced by immunoSEQ multiplex PCR, and TCRdb holds only the in-frame ones, with some missing. The data show 150,000 to 200,000 clones, around 84% seen once. This record comes from a study of cytomegalovirus exposure and HLA in healthy donors. Per the germline V gene, CDR1 is MNHNY and CDR2 is SVGAGI (reference sequence). CDR3 size: 15 residues. The V end was cut by 2 bases, the J end by 3 bases, with 8 bases between. Study results and caveats: Cytomegalovirus association was listed for approximately 160 TCR beta chains. Reports described diagnosis of cytomegalovirus status by the classifier as highly specific and sensitive.

Donors came from a validation cohort of approximately 110 subjects, distinct from the first 666-subject cohort. The sequenced material came from PBMCs. This clonotype was sampled from a man younger than 35 in good health and CMV-seropositive. J is TRBJ2-6 and V is TRBV6-6; unclear D gene. The CDR3, as DNA: TGTGCCAGCAGTTACGGTCTCGGTGGGGCCAACGTCCTGACTTTC. This encodes CASSYGLGGANVLTF.